Sequencing of this T cell receptor (beta chain) was carried out in a study of OX40 agonist ivuxolimab in advanced cancers. Across the whole study: Ivuxolimab, an agonist antibody against OX40 (CD134), was given to patients. Patients were infused with ivuxolimab every 2 weeks at 0.01 to 10 mg/kg.

Sequenced by immunoSEQ multiplex PCR; TCRdb stores in-frame clones only, minus some. The data contain about 41,000 clones, 85% of them singletons. Germline V gene sequence: CDR1 SGHVS, CDR2 FQNEAQ. The V gene end was trimmed by 1 base and the J gene end by 4 bases; junction bases not matched to a gene: 10. CDR3 size: 17 residues. This clone came up once. This rearrangement joins TRBV7-8 to TRBJ1-3; 7 positions match TRBD1. The source was CD4+ or CD8+ T cells sorted from blood, collected in a trial of the OX40 agonist ivuxolimab. This TCR came from an adult with an advanced solid tumor such as melanoma, head and neck, liver or kidney cancer. CDR3 nucleotide sequence: TGTGCCAGCAGCTTAGGGTACAGGGGAAAAGGAGGAAACACCATATATTTT. This translates into CASSLGYRGKGGNTIYF.